Listed below are T cell receptor beta chains from one sample, sequenced in a study of T cell clones after liver transplantation. Repertoires were generated with immunoSEQ multiplex PCR, while TCRdb's copy carries only in-frame clones and drops some. This table has 8,000 to 10,000 clones, over 60% appearing once. Here the sequenced sample was CD8+ T cells from blood, taken at the approximately 15-month timepoint. These receptors came from a human patient who received a liver transplant. Among the T cells, some may be from the graft donor. Each CDR3 is given with its conserved first and last residue. A D gene is named only where the DNA matches it firmly.

NA	TRBV28	TRBJ1-5	CATLQQVNQPQHF
NA	TRBV27	TRBJ2-7	CASSIRGYHYEQYF
NA	TRBV6-5	TRBJ2-7	CASKIPGGLPVF
NA	TRBV10-1	TRBJ1-1	CASRASIGADTEAFF
TRBD2	TRBV19	TRBJ2-5	CASSIGTGGSQETQYF
NA	TRBV25-1	TRBJ1-1	CASSVGAGANTEAFF
TRBD2	TRBV6-1	TRBJ2-3	CASSESLLAGGRLSTDTQYF
TRBD2	TRBV7-2	TRBJ2-1	CASSFSGRGNEQFF
TRBD2	TRBV6-1	TRBJ2-2	CASSELAGGTGELFF
NA	TRBV19	TRBJ1-4	CASSIWAGNNEKLFF
NA	TRBV15	TRBJ2-3	CATSAARLHTDTQYF
TRBD2	TRBV27	TRBJ2-1	CASSLSGGDNNEQFF
NA	TRBV6-1	TRBJ2-3	CASSEQSDTQYF
NA	TRBV6-5	TRBJ1-3	CASMGMRNTIYF
NA	TRBV5-8	TRBJ1-1	CASSLEDRNTEAFF
NA	TRBV21-1	TRBJ2-5	CASIPSGREYRQETQYF
NA	TRBV5-6	TRBJ1-5	CASSFAQDNQPQHF
TRBD2	TRBV19	TRBJ2-1	CASSPGGDEQFF
NA	TRBV9	TRBJ1-4	CASSVHGASTNEKLFF
NA	TRBV6-5	TRBJ2-3	CASSAGTQYF
TRBD2	TRBV7-9	TRBJ2-7	CASSLAGVGYEQYF
NA	TRBV7-9	TRBJ1-2	CASSPPGWASGYTF
TRBD1	TRBV5-4	TRBJ1-2	CASSLLTGEGYTF
NA	TRBV29-1	TRBJ1-1	CSVEDLMREAFF
NA	TRBV7-8	TRBJ2-5	CASILDGDGFQETQYF
NA	TRBV28	TRBJ2-7	CASSHYEQYF
NA	TRBV6-5	TRBJ2-7	CASSYGTYEQYF
TRBD2	TRBV7-7	TRBJ2-1	CASSSGTSGRRVEQFF
NA	TRBV28	TRBJ1-5	CASSTLEDNQPQHF
NA	TRBV19	TRBJ1-3	CASRVSGSSGNTIYF
TRBD2	TRBV30	TRBJ2-1	CAWSSGLAGGGYKNEQFF
NA	TRBV7-8	TRBJ1-1	CASSKGGGDTEAFF
NA	TRBV10-1	TRBJ2-3	CASSEARLVPDTQYF
NA	TRBV23-1	TRBJ1-2	CASPRAGLDNYGYTF
TRBD2	TRBV13	TRBJ2-7	CASSSSGGAYEQYF
TRBD1	TRBV11-2	TRBJ2-6	CASSLSGLTGTGANVLTF
TRBD1	TRBV28	TRBJ2-3	CASSFPDRGGTDTQYF
NA	TRBV6-5	TRBJ2-1	CASSPGVNEQFF
TRBD1	TRBV7-8	TRBJ2-7	CASSLGRTGTYEQYF
NA	TRBV4-2	TRBJ2-5	CASSQEGDQETQYF
NA	TRBV21-1	TRBJ1-1	CASSSRDRGIDTEAFF
TRBD1	TRBV2	TRBJ2-3	CASEGQVSTDTQYF
NA	TRBV25-1	TRBJ1-2	CASSDSDRINGYTF
TRBD1	TRBV5-4	TRBJ1-1	CASSTRDRGRLDTEAFF
NA	TRBV11-2	TRBJ2-7	CASSLQNEQYF
TRBD1	TRBV11-2	TRBJ2-3	CASSFPRGQGADTQYF
TRBD1	TRBV5-1	TRBJ1-1	CASSEYRGTEAFF
TRBD2	TRBV9	TRBJ2-3	CASSVVASGRLDTQYF
TRBD1	TRBV9	TRBJ2-3	CASSVQGASTDTQYF
TRBD1	TRBV4-1	TRBJ1-1	CASSQITGGGTEAFF
NA	TRBV19	TRBJ1-5	CASRYEGRNQPQHF
NA	TRBV4-1	TRBJ1-3	CASSQDSGGSGNTIYF
NA	TRBV5-4	TRBJ1-2	CASSLIPRNYGYTF
NA	TRBV11-3	TRBJ1-4	CASSDGLGEKLFF
TRBD1	TRBV4-2	TRBJ2-7	CASSQDPGQGGYEQYF
NA	TRBV10-3	TRBJ2-2	CALREQSGELFF
NA	TRBV28	TRBJ1-2	CASSLTLGYGYTF
TRBD2	TRBV7-8	TRBJ2-1	CASSSGVAGVGEQFF
NA	TRBV27	TRBJ2-3	CASSGGRTDTQYF
NA	TRBV28	TRBJ2-7	CASSLGQPEQYF